These T cell receptor beta chains were read from a single sample in a study of T cells in Graves' hyperthyroidism and ophthalmopathy. TCRdb re-called the multiplex PCR reads with MiXCR, one entry per CDR3 protein. In the table there are around 450,000 distinct CDR3 sequences, approximately 15% of which are singletons. The material sequenced was blood. Receptors were obtained from a woman younger than 30 with Graves' hyperthyroidism. CDR3s include the opening cysteine and the closing phenylalanine or tryptophan. The order of the fields is clone size, D gene, J gene, V gene, CDR3 DNA, CDR3 protein. The D gene is left open where the match is weak. Clone size is given for some rows only: seen once, a few or many times, or a class if the clone is expanded.

>few|.|TRBJ2-7|TRBV5-1
TGCGCCAGCAGCTTGGTTACAGGCCAGTTCTACGAGCAGTACTTC
CASSLVTGQFYEQYF
>many|.|TRBJ1-1|TRBV30
TGTGCCTGGAGTGTAGGGGACACTGAAGCTTTCTTT
CAWSVGDTEAFF
>.|TRBD2|TRBJ2-1|TRBV7-7
TGTGCTAGCAGCTTAGAGCCCGCGATCGGGACTAGCATCCACAATGAGCAGTTCTTC
CASSLEPAIGTSIHNEQFF
>many|TRBD1|TRBJ2-3|TRBV6-1
TGTGCCAGCAGTCTTGAGGACAGGGGGCCAGATACGCAGTATTTT
CASSLEDRGPDTQYF
>few|.|TRBJ2-2|TRBV6-6
TGTGCCAGCAGTTACCCAGGGGCCGGGGAGCTGTTTTTT
CASSYPGAGELFF
>.|TRBD1|TRBJ1-4|TRBV7-9
TGTGCCAGCAGCTCGTCCGGGACAGGGAATGAAAAACTGTTTTTT
CASSSSGTGNEKLFF
>many|TRBD1|TRBJ2-1|TRBV5-1
TGCGCCAGCAGCTCATCTACCGGGACAGCTTACAATGAGCAGTTCTTC
CASSSSTGTAYNEQFF
>many|TRBD1|TRBJ1-4|TRBV30
TGTGCCTGGAGTAAAGAGGACAGGGACTTCGCAACTAATGAAAAACTGTTTTTT
CAWSKEDRDFATNEKLFF
>few|.|TRBJ1-1|TRBV20-1
TGCAGTGCTAGGGCGGTAGAAAACACTGAAGCTTTCTTT
CSARAVENTEAFF
>many|TRBD2|TRBJ2-7|TRBV7-2
TGTGCCAGCAGCTCGGGACTAGCAAACTACGAGCAGTACTTC
CASSSGLANYEQYF
>.|TRBD1|TRBJ2-7|TRBV6-2/TRBV6-3
TGTGCCAGCGGAACCTGGGACAGACTTTTGGGGGAGCAGTACTTC
CASGTWDRLLGEQYF
>many|.|TRBJ2-3|TRBV6-1
TGTGCCAGCAGAACACTAGATACGCAGTATTTT
CASRTLDTQYF
>many|.|TRBJ1-2|TRBV29-1
TGCAGCGTTGAGGACAGTAACTATGGCTACACCTTC
CSVEDSNYGYTF
>.|.|TRBJ2-1|TRBV6-2/TRBV6-3
TGTGCCAGCAGTTACTCGGGACTTCCGAGCTCCTACAATGAGCAGTTCTTC
CASSYSGLPSSYNEQFF
>.|.|TRBJ2-2|TRBV27
TGTGCCAGCAGTTTACTGGGACAAAACACCGGGGAGCTGTTTTTT
CASSLLGQNTGELFF
>many|TRBD1|TRBJ1-2|TRBV15
TGTGCCACCAGCAGGGGACAGGGGAATGGCTACACCTTC
CATSRGQGNGYTF
>many|.|TRBJ1-1|TRBV6-5
TGTGCCAGCAGTTACTATTATGGCAGGGTGAACACTGAAGCTTTCTTT
CASSYYYGRVNTEAFF
>many|.|TRBJ1-1|TRBV7-3
TGTGCCAGCAGTTATGACAAGGACACTGAAGCTTTCTTT
CASSYDKDTEAFF
>many|.|TRBJ2-1|TRBV28
TGTGCCAGCAGGCAACAGGGATGGACCTACAATGAGCAGTTCTTC
CASRQQGWTYNEQFF
>few|TRBD1|TRBJ2-3|TRBV29-1
TGCAGCGTTGAGGGGACAGGAGATACGCAGTATTTT
CSVEGTGDTQYF
>few|TRBD1|TRBJ1-3|TRBV12-3/TRBV12-4
TGTGCCAGCAGTCCCTGGGGACAGGGAAAAACTGGAAACACCATATATTTT
CASSPWGQGKTGNTIYF
>many|.|TRBJ1-5|TRBV12-3/TRBV12-4
TGTGCCAGCAGTGCGGGCCTGACTAGCCGATATAGCAATCAGCCCCAGCATTTT
CASSAGLTSRYSNQPQHF
>.|.|TRBJ2-1|TRBV20-1
TGCAGCGGGGCCCGAGGCCACAATGAGCAGTTCTTC
CSGARGHNEQFF
>many|TRBD2|TRBJ2-1|TRBV20-1
TGCAGTGCTAGAGATCCCCAGACTAGCGTCTCCTACAATGAGCAGTTCTTC
CSARDPQTSVSYNEQFF